This T cell receptor beta chain originates from a study of somatic mutations in cytotoxic T cells in rheumatoid arthritis. The CDR3 extends over 14 amino acids. The germline V gene encodes CDR1 SQVTM and CDR2 ANQGSEA. Trimming took 1 base from V and 4 from J, leaving 14 bases between them. Separation of CD4+ and CD8+ cells was performed by positive magnetic bead selection, and purity was verified by flow cytometry. Some clones are missing from TCRdb's copy, which holds only in-frame ones; the method was immunoSEQ multiplex PCR. Of tens of thousands of clones in the sample, approximately 80% were seen once.

Sequenced: CD8+ T cells sorted from blood. This chain connects TRBV29-1 to TRBJ2-7; D is uncertain. The source is a man aged 35 to 55 in good health. CDR3: CSVEVETATYEQYF. CDR3 DNA: TGCAGCGTTGAAGTCGAGACGGCTACTTACGAGCAGTACTTC.